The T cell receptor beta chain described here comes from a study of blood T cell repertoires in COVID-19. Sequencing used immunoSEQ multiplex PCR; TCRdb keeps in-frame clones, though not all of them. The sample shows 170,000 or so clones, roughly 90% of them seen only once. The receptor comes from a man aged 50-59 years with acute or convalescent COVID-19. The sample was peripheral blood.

DNA for the CDR3: TGTGCCAGCAGCCAAGATCTAGCCGGGAGGGGTGCAGATACGCAGTATTTT. This gives the protein CASSQDLAGRGADTQYF. The chain links TRBV3-1 (or the pseudogene TRBV3-2) to TRBJ2-3, with 8 bases identical to TRBD2. Germline assignment: CDR1 LGHDT and CDR2 YNNKEL (reference sequence). This CDR3 has 17 amino acids. V gave up 0 bases and J gave up 4 bases; unmatched junction bases: 9.